The 24 T cell receptor beta chains reported below all come from one sample, sequenced in a study of blood T cell repertoires in COVID-19. Only in-frame clones appear in the TCRdb table, and some are missing; sequencing was by immunoSEQ multiplex PCR. The table records 84,000 or so clones, 85% of them present only once. The sample consisted of peripheral blood. These receptors all stem from a woman in her 70s with active or convalescent COVID-19.

This chain connects TRBV9 to TRBJ1-1, with 9 positions matching TRBD1. CDR1 SGDLS and CDR2 YYNGEE come from the germline V gene. J lost 1 base, V lost 2 bases, and 9 bases had no gene match. The CDR3 is 17 amino acids. The CDR3 is CASSVTGGAWRNTEAFF. CDR3 bases: TGTGCCAGCAGCGTCACAGGGGGCGCTTGGAGGAACACTGAAGCTTTCTTT. The whole variable domain, filled in from reference TRBV9 and TRBJ1-1, reads DSGVTQTPKHLITATGQRVTLRCSPRSGDLSVYWYQQSLDQGLQFLIQYYNGEERAKGNILERFSAQQFPDLHSELNLSSLELGDSALYFCASSVTGGAWRNTEAFFGQGTRLTVV.

V gene TRBV18 combines with J gene TRBJ2-7; D perhaps matches TRBD2 (7 bases). The CDR3 sequence is 14 residues long. The germline V gene has CDR1 KGHSH and CDR2 LQKENI. With 2 bases removed from V and 6 bases from J, the gap between germline ends came to 14 bases. CDR3 sequence: CASSPGRGPVEQYF. CDR3 DNA sequence: TGTGCCAGCTCACCAGGGCGGGGGCCGGTCGAGCAGTACTTC.

The chain's CDR3 is CASSPQGNYGYTF. Written as DNA, the CDR3 is TGTGCCAGCAGCCCCCAGGGAAACTATGGCTACACCTTC. V usage is TRBV6-1 and J usage is TRBJ1-2; D might be TRBD1 (5 bases). In germline, CDR1 is MNHNS, CDR2 SASEGT. V was clipped by 6 bases and J by 2 bases, with 10 bases between them. CDR3 length: 13 amino acids.

This clone was seen more than once but under ten times. The chain couples TRBV6-5 to TRBJ2-3; TRBD1 agrees at 10 bases. Per the germline V gene, CDR1 is MNHEY and CDR2 is SVGAGI. V lost 2 bases to trimming and J lost 4 bases; unmatched junction nucleotides: 3. This CDR3 is 15 amino acids long. CDR3 protein: CASSYQGQGSDTQYF. As DNA, the CDR3 is TGTGCCAGCAGTTACCAGGGACAGGGGTCAGATACGCAGTATTTT.

The chain couples TRBV5-4 to TRBJ1-4, with D unclear. CDR1 and CDR2 (germline): SGHNT, YYREEE (reference sequence). Trimming left V 3 bases short and J 6 bases short, with 12 bases between. The CDR3 consists of 14 residues. For the CDR3, the DNA is TGTGCCAGCAGCTCGCGGGTGGAAGATGAAAAACTGTTTTTT. Translating gives CASSSRVEDEKLFF.

The genes are TRBV10-3 and TRBJ1-5; D is possibly TRBD1 (6 bases). V gave up 0 bases and J gave up 2 bases, with 17 bases separating them. CDR1 is ENHRY and CDR2 is SYGVKD in the germline V gene. The CDR3 sequence is 18 residues long. CDR3 coding DNA: TGTGCCATCAGTGAGTCTGGTGGGGGCGCGGTAGGCAATCAGCCCCAGCATTTT. This codes for CAISESGGGAVGNQPQHF.

V is TRBV10-1 and J is TRBJ2-7; no clear D gene. The CDR3 length is 12 residues. V was cut by 2 bases and J by 8 bases, with 10 bases left in between. Germline assignment: CDR1 WNHNN and CDR2 SYGVQD (reference sequence). The DNA for the CDR3 is TGCGCCAGCAGTGAGGACACCGAAAAGCAGTACTTC. Encoded protein: CASSEDTEKQYF.

This clone was observed a single time. The rearrangement uses TRBV4-1 and TRBJ2-1, with a tentative D call TRBD1 (6 bases). V was shortened by 8 bases and J by 10 bases, with 18 bases between the two germline ends. This CDR3 spans 13 amino acids. Germline CDR1 reads MGHRA; CDR2 reads YSYEKL. The CDR3: CASDRGVQGEQFF. In DNA, the CDR3 is TGCGCCAGCGACCGGGGTGTCCAGGGGGAGCAGTTCTTC.

The J gene is TRBJ2-3, the V gene TRBV7-2; D uncertain. Germline assignment: CDR1 SGHTA and CDR2 FQGNSA. V lost 4 bases and J lost 0, with 20 bases in between. The CDR3 runs to 18 residues. The CDR3 sequence: CASSSPRSWRLSTDTQYF. The CDR3 DNA reads as TGTGCCAGCAGCTCGCCTCGAAGTTGGCGGTTAAGCACAGATACGCAGTATTTT.

V gene TRBV5-1 combines with J gene TRBJ2-2; 9 positions agree with TRBD1. V trimming: 5 bases; J trimming: 6 bases; junction bases outside the gene matches: 14. CDR3 length: 17 residues. In germline, CDR1 is SGHRS, CDR2 YFSETQ. DNA for the CDR3: TGCGCCAGCAGACCCGCTCCGGGACAGGGTCGGTCCGGGGAGCTGTTTTTT. It is translated as CASRPAPGQGRSGELFF.

This chain joins TRBV6-6 and TRBJ2-3; maybe TRBD1 (6 bases). V gave up 7 bases and J gave up 0 bases, with 11 bases separating them. The CDR3 sequence is 14 residues long. CDR1 and CDR2 from the germline V gene are MNHNY and SVGAGI (reference sequence). The CDR3 reads CASTKGDSTDTQYF. As DNA, the CDR3 is TGTGCCAGCACTAAGGGGGATAGCACAGATACGCAGTATTTT.

The genes are TRBV5-8 and TRBJ2-5; D gene ambiguous. Trimming removed 1 base at V and 4 bases at J, with 5 bases between. The CDR3 consists of 12 residues. Germline V gene sequence: CDR1 SGHTS, CDR2 YDEGEE. In DNA, the CDR3 is TGTGCCAGCAGCTTGTCCAGAGAGACCCAGTACTTC. This gives the protein CASSLSRETQYF.

The chain couples TRBV21-1 to TRBJ2-7; the table calls TRBD1, which could not be checked here. TRBV21-1 is a pseudogene segment. The CDR3 spans 17 residues. Written as DNA, the CDR3 is TGTGCCAGCAGCAGATTTTGCCGGGACAGGGGCCGCTACGAGCAGTACTTC. It specifies CASSRFCRDRGRYEQYF.

The rearrangement links TRBV5-6 to TRBJ1-2; perhaps TRBD1 as D (6 bases). Germline V lookup: CDR1 SGHDT, CDR2 YYEEEE. The CDR3 totals 13 residues. Trimming cost V 6 bases and J 6 bases, with 15 bases left between them. The CDR3 DNA reads as TGTGCCAGCACAGAAGGACAGACACATGGCTACACCTTC. This translates into CASTEGQTHGYTF.

This chain links TRBV2 with TRBJ2-1, with 12 bases identical to TRBD2. Germline CDR1 SNHLY, CDR2 FYNNEI. The CDR3 is 15 residues long. With 0 bases clipped from V and 15 bases from J, the junction kept 9 bases outside the gene matches. CDR3 protein: CASSEALAGGPILFF. CDR3 coding DNA: TGTGCCAGCAGTGAAGCGCTAGCGGGGGGGCCCATTCTGTTCTTC.

The J gene is TRBJ1-2, the V gene TRBV6-2 or TRBV6-3; D is unclear. CDR3 length: 13 amino acids. CDR1 MNHEY and CDR2 SVGEGT come from the germline V gene. V shed 2 bases and J shed 9 bases, with 13 bases lying between them. The CDR3 nucleotides read TGTGCCAGCAGTTACGCAGTAGCTTGGAGCTACACCTTC. Translated, it gives CASSYAVAWSYTF.

This clone was picked up a small number of times. The chain joins TRBV11-2 to TRBJ1-5; 9 bases line up with TRBD1. CDR3 length equals 17 residues. The germline V gene has CDR1 SGHAT and CDR2 FQNNGV. V was clipped by 5 bases and J by 3 bases; unmatched bases: 11. The DNA of the CDR3 is TGTGCCAGCAGCCCGGGCACCGGGACAGGGTTCAATCAGCCCCAGCATTTT. This sequence encodes CASSPGTGTGFNQPQHF.

The V gene is TRBV10-3, the J gene TRBJ2-5, with a weak D call TRBD2 (5 bases). Germline loops: CDR1 ENHRY, CDR2 SYGVKD. The V end was cut by 5 bases, the J end by 2 bases, with 15 bases between. The CDR3 extends over 15 amino acids. The CDR3 loop is CAISKTLTGQETQYF. The CDR3 DNA follows: TGTGCCATCAGTAAGACCCTAACGGGGCAAGAGACCCAGTACTTC.

The chain combines TRBV15 with TRBJ2-1; D is possibly TRBD2 (6 bases). V gave up 5 bases and J gave up 6 bases, with 20 bases separating them. The CDR3 loop spans 16 amino acids. Looked up from germline, CDR1 is LNHNV and CDR2 is YYDKDF (reference sequence). In DNA form, the CDR3 reads TGTGCCACCAGCCGACACCCTGTGGGGAGGACCAATGAGCAGTTCTTC. Its protein is CATSRHPVGRTNEQFF.

This clone has more than one count but fewer than ten. The J gene is TRBJ2-5, the V gene TRBV2, with TRBD1 identical over 8 bases. Trimming took 4 bases from V and 5 from J; bases not matched to a gene: 6. Looked up from germline, CDR1 is SNHLY and CDR2 is FYNNEI. This CDR3 is built from 14 residues. The CDR3 loop is CASSVDRAEETQYF. In DNA form, the CDR3 reads TGTGCCAGCAGTGTGGACAGGGCTGAGGAGACCCAGTACTTC.

The chain links TRBV12-3 or TRBV12-4 to TRBJ2-2, with a weak D call TRBD1 (6 bases). This CDR3 region has 13 residues. Trimming stripped 5 bases from V and 6 bases from J, with 10 bases between. The CDR3 bases are TGTGCCAGCAGTCGACAGGTTTCCGGGGAGCTGTTTTTT. Translation: CASSRQVSGELFF.

The rearrangement uses TRBV18 and TRBJ1-1, with D possibly being TRBD1 (6 bases). V lost 2 bases, J lost 14 bases, and 18 bases lay in between. The germline V gene has CDR1 KGHSH and CDR2 LQKENI. This CDR3 has 13 residues. CDR3 residues: CASSPANTGTHFF. The DNA for the CDR3 is TGTGCCAGCTCACCAGCAAACACAGGGACCCACTTCTTT.

The chain carries TRBV28 and TRBJ2-7; D possibly corresponds to TRBD1 (5 bases). This CDR3 spans 15 amino acids. Germline-derived CDR1 and CDR2 are MDHEN and SYDVKM. V was shortened by 4 bases and J by 2 bases, with 15 bases between the two germline ends. The CDR3 is CASSSERTRTYEQYF. The DNA of the CDR3 is TGTGCCAGCAGTTCCGAACGGACACGAACCTACGAGCAGTACTTC.

The rearrangement joins TRBV18 to TRBJ1-1; D is unresolved. V lost 0 bases, J lost 1 base, and 9 bases lay in between. Germline CDR1 reads KGHSH; CDR2 reads LQKENI. The CDR3 spans 15 residues. CDR3 sequence: CASSPPSQQNTEAFF. In nucleotides, the CDR3 is TGTGCCAGCTCACCACCGTCACAGCAGAACACTGAAGCTTTCTTT.